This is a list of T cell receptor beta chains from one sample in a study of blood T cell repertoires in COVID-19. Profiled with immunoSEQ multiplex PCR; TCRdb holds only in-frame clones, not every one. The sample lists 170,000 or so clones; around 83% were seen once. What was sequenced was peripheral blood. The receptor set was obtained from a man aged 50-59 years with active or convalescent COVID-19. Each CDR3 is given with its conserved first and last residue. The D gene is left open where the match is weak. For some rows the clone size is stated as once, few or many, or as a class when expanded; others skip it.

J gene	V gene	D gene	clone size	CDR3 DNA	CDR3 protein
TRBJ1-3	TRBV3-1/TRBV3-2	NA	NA	TGTGCCAGCAGCCCACGACAGATATCTGGAAACACCATATATTTT	CASSPRQISGNTIYF
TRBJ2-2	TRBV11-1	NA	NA	TGTGCCAGCAGCGAGAGGTCCTCCGGTACCGGGGAGCTGTTTTTT	CASSERSSGTGELFF
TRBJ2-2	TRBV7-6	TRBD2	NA	TGTGCCAGCAGCCAGGCCCTAGCGGGAGGGGACGGGGAGCTGTTTTTT	CASSQALAGGDGELFF
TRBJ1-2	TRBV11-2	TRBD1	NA	TGTGCCAGCAGCTTAGGGACGACAGGGGTCTATGGCTACACCTTC	CASSLGTTGVYGYTF
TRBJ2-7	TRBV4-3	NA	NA	TGCGCCAGCAGCCAGGGCAGGGGACGGTACGAGCAGTACTTC	CASSQGRGRYEQYF
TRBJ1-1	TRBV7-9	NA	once	TGTGCCAGCTTCCGAAACAGGAACACTGAAGCTTTCTTT	CASFRNRNTEAFF
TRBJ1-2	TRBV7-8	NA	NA	TGTGCCAGCAGCTCCTCCTCAGGGAACTATGGCTACACCTTC	CASSSSSGNYGYTF
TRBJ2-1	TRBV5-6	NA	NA	TGTGCCAGCAGCCAGCGCGCTAGCAGCTACAATGAGCAGTTCTTC	CASSQRASSYNEQFF
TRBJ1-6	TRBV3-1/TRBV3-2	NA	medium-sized	TGTGCCAGCAGCCAAGGGAGGGGTTCACCCCTCCACTTT	CASSQGRGSPLHF
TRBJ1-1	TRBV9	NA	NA	TGTGCCAGCAGCGTAGAACCGACCGGGGGGAGGACTGAAGCTTTCTTT	CASSVEPTGGRTEAFF
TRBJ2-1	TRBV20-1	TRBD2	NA	TGCAGTGCTAGTTCCCTATTGACTAGCGGGGGCTACAATGAGCAGTTCTTC	CSASSLLTSGGYNEQFF
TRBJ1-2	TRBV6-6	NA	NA	TGTGCCAGCAGTTACTTGCAGGAGGTGCAGATAGGGGGCTACACCTTC	CASSYLQEVQIGGYTF
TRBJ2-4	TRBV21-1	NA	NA	TGTGCCAGCAGCAAAGCTTCGGGAGCGGGGGGGAACATTCAGTACTTC	CASSKASGAGGNIQYF
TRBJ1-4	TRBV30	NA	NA	TGTGCCTGGAGTCGAGAGACCCCTAGAGAAAAACTGTTTTTT	CAWSRETPREKLFF
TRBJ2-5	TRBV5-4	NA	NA	TGTGCCAGCAGCTTGCCAGGGGAAAGGCAAGAGACCCAGTACTTC	CASSLPGERQETQYF
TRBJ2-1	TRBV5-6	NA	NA	TGTGCCAGCAGCCAGGACTACAATGAGCAGTTCTTC	CASSQDYNEQFF
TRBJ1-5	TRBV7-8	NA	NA	TGTGCCAGCAGCTTAACAGAGCATCAGCCCCAGCATTTT	CASSLTEHQPQHF
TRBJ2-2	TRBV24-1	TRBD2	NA	TGTGCCACCAGTGATGTGGGGGAGATCGGTAGCGGGAGACCCGGGGAGCTGTTTTTT	CATSDVGEIGSGRPGELFF
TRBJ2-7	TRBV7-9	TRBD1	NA	TGTGCCAGCAGCACGACAGGGTGGAACGAGCAGTACTTC	CASSTTGWNEQYF
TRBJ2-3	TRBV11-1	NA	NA	TGTGCCAGCAGCTTACGGACCCCCCAGAGGGCAGATACGCAGTATTTT	CASSLRTPQRADTQYF
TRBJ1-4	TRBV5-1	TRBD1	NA	TGCGCCAGCAGCACCTTCCGACAGGGCCGGTTGAATGAAAAACTGTTTTTT	CASSTFRQGRLNEKLFF
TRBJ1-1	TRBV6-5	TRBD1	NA	TGTGCCAGCAGCGGACAGGTAGACACTGAAGCTTTCTTT	CASSGQVDTEAFF
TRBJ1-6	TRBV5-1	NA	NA	TGCGCCAGCAGCTTGGCGCAGGGGTCGTATTCACCCCTCCACTTT	CASSLAQGSYSPLHF
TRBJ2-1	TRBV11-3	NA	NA	TGTGCCAGCAGCTTGGGGAGGGGGGGCCCCAATGAGCAGTTCTTC	CASSLGRGGPNEQFF
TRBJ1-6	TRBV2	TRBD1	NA	TGTGCCAGCAGTGCCACCTCGACAGGGGTGGGTTCACCCCTCCACTTT	CASSATSTGVGSPLHF
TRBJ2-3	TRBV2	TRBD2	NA	TGTGCCAGCAGCGCCCGGACTAGCGGGGGGGGGCTCACAGATACGCAGTATTTT	CASSARTSGGGLTDTQYF
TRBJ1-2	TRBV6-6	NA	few	TGTGCCAGCAGCCGTAAACAGGGCCGAGTAGACTATGGCTACACCTTC	CASSRKQGRVDYGYTF
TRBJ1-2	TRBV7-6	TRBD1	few	TGTGCCAGCAGCACCCGGACAGGTTTTCATGGCGATGGCTACACCTTC	CASSTRTGFHGDGYTF
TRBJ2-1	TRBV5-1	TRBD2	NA	TGCGCCAGCAGGCTCGGGACTAGCGGGGGTAATGAGCAGTTCTTC	CASRLGTSGGNEQFF
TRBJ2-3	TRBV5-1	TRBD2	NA	TGCGCCAGCAGCTTGAGACTAGCTAGCACAGATACGCAGTATTTT	CASSLRLASTDTQYF
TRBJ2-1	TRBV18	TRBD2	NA	TGTGCCAGCTCACCACTTATGCGGGAGGCCGAGCAGTTCTTC	CASSPLMREAEQFF
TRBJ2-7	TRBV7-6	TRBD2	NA	TGTGCCAGCACCCGTAGCGGGAGGGCGGGCGAGCAGTACTTC	CASTRSGRAGEQYF
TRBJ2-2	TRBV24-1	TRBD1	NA	TGTGCCACCAGTGATTTGGACAGGGGGGTCACCGGGGAGCTGTTTTTT	CATSDLDRGVTGELFF
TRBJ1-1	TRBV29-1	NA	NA	TGCAGCGTTGAAGTGCAGGGGACGTACACTGAAGCTTTCTTT	CSVEVQGTYTEAFF
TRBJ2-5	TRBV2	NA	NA	TGTGCCAGCAGTGAGGAGGGAGAGACCCAGTACTTC	CASSEEGETQYF
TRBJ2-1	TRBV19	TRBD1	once	TGTGCCAGTACCGCCGAGGGACAGGTTTACAATGAGCAGTTCTTC	CASTAEGQVYNEQFF
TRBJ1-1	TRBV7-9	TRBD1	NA	TGTGCCAGCGGACAGGAACTAAACACTGAAGCTTTCTTT	CASGQELNTEAFF
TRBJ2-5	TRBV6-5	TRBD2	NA	TGTGCCAGCAGTAAGGGACTACAAGAGACCCAGTACTTC	CASSKGLQETQYF
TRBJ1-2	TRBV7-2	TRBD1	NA	TGTGCCAGCAGCTCGATCACCGTGACAGGGGACCGCGATGGCTACACCTTC	CASSSITVTGDRDGYTF
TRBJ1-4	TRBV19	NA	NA	TGTGCCAGTAGTGAGGCCCGGAATGAAAAACTGTTTTTT	CASSEARNEKLFF
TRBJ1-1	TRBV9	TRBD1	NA	TGTGCCAGCAGCGTATGGTCCAACTCACGGGACAGGGAGTACACTGAAGCTTTCTTT	CASSVWSNSRDREYTEAFF
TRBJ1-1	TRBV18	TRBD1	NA	TGTGCCAGCTCATCCCGGGACAGGGGCACTGAAGCTTTCTTT	CASSSRDRGTEAFF
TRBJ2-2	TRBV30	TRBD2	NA	TGTGCCTGGAGTGTACTAGCGTCAGGCACCGGGGAGCTGTTTTTT	CAWSVLASGTGELFF
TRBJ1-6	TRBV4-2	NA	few	TGTGCCAGCAGCCAGGAGGTATCGGGAATCTATAATTCACCCCTCCACTTT	CASSQEVSGIYNSPLHF
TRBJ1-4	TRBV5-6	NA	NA	TGTGCCAGCAGCTTGGGCTGGGAGGAATTCGATCGGTCTAATGAAAAACTGTTTTTT	CASSLGWEEFDRSNEKLFF
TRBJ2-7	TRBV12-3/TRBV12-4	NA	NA	TGTGCCAGCAGTCCCCGGGATCTCTACGAGCAGTACTTC	CASSPRDLYEQYF
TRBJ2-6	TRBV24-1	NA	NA	TGTGCCACCAGTGCCCGTATCTTTGGGGCCAACGTCCTGACTTTC	CATSARIFGANVLTF
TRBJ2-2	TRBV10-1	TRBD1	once	TGCGCCAGCGAAAGGACAGGGAAAAACACCGGGGAGCTGTTTTTT	CASERTGKNTGELFF
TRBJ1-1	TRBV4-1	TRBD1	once	TGCGCCAGCAGCCTGGGGGGAGGACAGGGTATTATGAACACTGAAGCTTTCTTT	CASSLGGGQGIMNTEAFF
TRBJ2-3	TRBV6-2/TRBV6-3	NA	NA	TGTGCCAGCAGTTATGGGGCTTTGTTAGTTGGTACGCAGTATTTT	CASSYGALLVGTQYF
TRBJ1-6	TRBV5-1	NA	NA	TGCGCCAGCAGCTTGGTTGGACTCTCCTATAATTCACCCCTCCACTTT	CASSLVGLSYNSPLHF
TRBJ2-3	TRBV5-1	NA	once	TGCGCCAGCAGCTTGGAGGACTCGATAGATACGCAGTATTTT	CASSLEDSIDTQYF
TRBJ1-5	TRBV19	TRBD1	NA	TGTGCCAGTAGCGGCACAGGGGGCGTCAATCAGCCCCAGCATTTT	CASSGTGGVNQPQHF
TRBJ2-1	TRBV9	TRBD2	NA	TGTGCCAGCAGCGTAGGGACTAGCGGTGCTCCGGGTGAGCAGTTCTTC	CASSVGTSGAPGEQFF
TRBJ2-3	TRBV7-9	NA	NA	TGTGCCAGCAGCTTAGGGGGTAGCGGCACAGATACGCAGTATTTT	CASSLGGSGTDTQYF
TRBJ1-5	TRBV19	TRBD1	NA	TGTGCCAGTAGTATGCTGGGACAGTATAGCAATCAGCCCCAGCATTTT	CASSMLGQYSNQPQHF